What follows describes a single TCR beta chain. After removal of 4 bases from V and 0 bases from J, the junction contained 5 bases not matched to a gene. Germline V gives CDR1 SGHDN, CDR2 FVKESK. This CDR3 is built from 15 residues. Sequenced by immunoSEQ multiplex PCR; TCRdb stores in-frame clones only, minus some. The sample contains more than 95,000 clones, roughly 90% of which appear only once. This entry belongs to a study of cytomegalovirus exposure and HLA in healthy donors. The sequencing input was PBMCs. V gene TRBV14 combines with J gene TRBJ1-2, with 7 bases identical to TRBD1. The clonotype was recovered from a woman aged 18-29 years in good health and CMV-seronegative. The CDR3 spells CASSLRTGPNYGYTF. The CDR3 DNA sequence: TGTGCCAGCAGCCTTAGGACAGGCCCTAACTATGGCTACACCTTC.